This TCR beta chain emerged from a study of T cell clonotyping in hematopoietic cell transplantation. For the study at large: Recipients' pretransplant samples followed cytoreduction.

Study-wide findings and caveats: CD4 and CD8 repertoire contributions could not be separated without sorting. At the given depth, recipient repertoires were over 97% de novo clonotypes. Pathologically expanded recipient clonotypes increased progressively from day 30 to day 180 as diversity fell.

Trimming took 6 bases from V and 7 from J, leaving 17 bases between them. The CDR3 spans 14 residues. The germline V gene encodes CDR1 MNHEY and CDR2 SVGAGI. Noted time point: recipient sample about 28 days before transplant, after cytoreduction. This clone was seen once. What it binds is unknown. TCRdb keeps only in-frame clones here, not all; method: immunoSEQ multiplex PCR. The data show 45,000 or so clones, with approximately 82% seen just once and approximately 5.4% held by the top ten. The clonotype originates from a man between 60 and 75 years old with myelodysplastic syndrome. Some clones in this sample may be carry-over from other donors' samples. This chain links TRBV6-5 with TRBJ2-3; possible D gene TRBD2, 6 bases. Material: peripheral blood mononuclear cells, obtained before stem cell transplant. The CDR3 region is CASRGTSRDYTQYF. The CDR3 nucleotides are TGTGCCAGCAGAGGGACTTCTAGAGACTATACGCAGTATTTT.